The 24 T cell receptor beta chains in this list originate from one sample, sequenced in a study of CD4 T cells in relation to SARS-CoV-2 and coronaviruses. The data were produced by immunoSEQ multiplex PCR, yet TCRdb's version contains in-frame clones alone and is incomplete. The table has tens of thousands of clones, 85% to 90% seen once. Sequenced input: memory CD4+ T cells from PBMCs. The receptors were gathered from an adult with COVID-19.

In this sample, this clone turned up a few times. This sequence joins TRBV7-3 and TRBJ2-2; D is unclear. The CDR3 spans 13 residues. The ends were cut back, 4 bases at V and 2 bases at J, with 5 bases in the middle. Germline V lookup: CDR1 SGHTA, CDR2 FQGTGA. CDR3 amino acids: CASSSRNTGELFF. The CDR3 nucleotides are TGTGCCAGCAGCTCAAGAAACACCGGGGAGCTGTTTTTT.

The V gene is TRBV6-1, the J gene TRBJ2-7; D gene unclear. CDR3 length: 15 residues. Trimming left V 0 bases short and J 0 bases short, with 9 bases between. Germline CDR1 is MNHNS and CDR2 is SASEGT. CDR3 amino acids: CASSEAAKGSYEQYF. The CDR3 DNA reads TGTGCCAGCAGTGAAGCGGCGAAGGGCTCCTACGAGCAGTACTTC.

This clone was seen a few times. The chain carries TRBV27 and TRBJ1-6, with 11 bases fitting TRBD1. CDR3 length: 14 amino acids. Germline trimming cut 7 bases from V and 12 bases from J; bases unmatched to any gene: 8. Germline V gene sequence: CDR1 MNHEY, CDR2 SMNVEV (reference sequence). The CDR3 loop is CASTRDRGFGPLHF. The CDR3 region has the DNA TGTGCCAGCACCCGGGACAGGGGGTTCGGACCCCTCCACTTT.

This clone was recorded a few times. The CDR3 is CASSLEGQGNEKLFF. The CDR3 nucleotides read TGCGCCAGCAGCTTGGAGGGGCAGGGTAATGAAAAACTGTTTTTT. The chain combines TRBV5-1 with TRBJ1-4, with D perhaps TRBD1 (5 bases). There are 15 residues in the CDR3. Germline V CDR1 and CDR2: SGHRS, YFSETQ. With 0 bases removed from V and 4 bases from J, the gap between germline ends came to 10 bases.

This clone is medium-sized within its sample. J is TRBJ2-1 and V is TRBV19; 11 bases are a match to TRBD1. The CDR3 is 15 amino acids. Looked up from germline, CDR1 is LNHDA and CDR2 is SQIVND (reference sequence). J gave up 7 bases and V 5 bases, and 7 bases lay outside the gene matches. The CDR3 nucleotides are TGTGCCAGTAGTCAAGGACAGGGGGCTTGGAATGAGCAGTTCTTC. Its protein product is CASSQGQGAWNEQFF.

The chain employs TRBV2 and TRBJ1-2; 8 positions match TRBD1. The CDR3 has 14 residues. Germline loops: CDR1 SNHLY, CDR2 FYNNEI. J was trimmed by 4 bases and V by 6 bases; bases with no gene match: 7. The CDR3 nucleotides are TGTGCCAGCAGCGCGAAACAGGGGGGCTATGGCTACACCTTC. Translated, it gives CASSAKQGGYGYTF.

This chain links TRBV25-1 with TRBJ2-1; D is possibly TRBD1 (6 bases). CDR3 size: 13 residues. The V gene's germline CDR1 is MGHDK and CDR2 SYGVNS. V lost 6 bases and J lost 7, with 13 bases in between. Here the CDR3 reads CASRAGQYNEQFF. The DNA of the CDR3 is TGTGCCAGCAGGGCAGGACAGTATAATGAGCAGTTCTTC.

The CDR3 here is CSVWFHTQYF. For the CDR3, the DNA is TGCAGCGTTTGGTTCCATACGCAGTATTTT. The chain uses TRBV29-1 and TRBJ2-3, with D uncertain. The V gene's germline CDR1 is SQVTM and CDR2 ANQGSEA. The V gene lost 5 bases and the J gene lost 7 bases, with 7 bases spanning the gap. The CDR3 runs to 10 residues.

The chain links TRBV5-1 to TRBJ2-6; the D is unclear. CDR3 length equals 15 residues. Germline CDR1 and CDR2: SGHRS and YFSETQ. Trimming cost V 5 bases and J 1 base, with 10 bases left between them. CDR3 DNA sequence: TGCGCCAGCAGAAGTACGGCTTCTGGGGCCAACGTCCTGACTTTC. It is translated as CASRSTASGANVLTF. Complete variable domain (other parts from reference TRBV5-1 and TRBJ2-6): KAGVTQTPRYLIKTRGQQVTLSCSPISGHRSVSWYQQTPGQGLQFLFEYFSETQRNKGNFPGRFSGRQFSNSRSEMNVSTLELGDSALYLCASRSTASGANVLTFGAGSRLTVL.

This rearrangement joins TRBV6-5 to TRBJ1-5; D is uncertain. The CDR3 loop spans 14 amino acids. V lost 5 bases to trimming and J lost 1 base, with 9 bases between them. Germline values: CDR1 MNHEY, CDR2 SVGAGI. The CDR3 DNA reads TGTGCCAGCAGTCTGGCATGGAGCAATCAGCCCCAGCATTTT. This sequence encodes CASSLAWSNQPQHF.

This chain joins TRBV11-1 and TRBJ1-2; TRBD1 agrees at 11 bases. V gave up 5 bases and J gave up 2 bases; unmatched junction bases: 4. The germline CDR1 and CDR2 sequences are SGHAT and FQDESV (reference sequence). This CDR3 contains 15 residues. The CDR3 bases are TGTGCCAGCAGCCAACGGACAGGGGGCAACTATGGCTACACCTTC. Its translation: CASSQRTGGNYGYTF. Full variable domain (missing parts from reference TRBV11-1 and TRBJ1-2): EAEVAQSPRYKITEKSQAVAFWCDPISGHATLYWYRQILGQGPELLVQFQDESVVDDSQLPKDRFSAERLKGVDSTLKIQPAELGDSAMYLCASSQRTGGNYGYTFGSGTRLTVV.

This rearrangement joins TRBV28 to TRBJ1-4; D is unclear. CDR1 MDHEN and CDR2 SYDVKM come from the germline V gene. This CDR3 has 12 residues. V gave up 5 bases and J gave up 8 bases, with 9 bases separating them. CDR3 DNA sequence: TGTGCCAGCAGTACCCTCGGGGAAAAACTGTTTTTT. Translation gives CASSTLGEKLFF.

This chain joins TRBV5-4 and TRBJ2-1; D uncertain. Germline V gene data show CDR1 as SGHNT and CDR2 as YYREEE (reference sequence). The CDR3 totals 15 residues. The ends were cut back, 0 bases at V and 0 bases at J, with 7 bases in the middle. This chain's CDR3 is CASSLEQLSYNEQFF. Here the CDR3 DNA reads TGTGCCAGCAGCTTGGAGCAGCTCTCCTACAATGAGCAGTTCTTC.

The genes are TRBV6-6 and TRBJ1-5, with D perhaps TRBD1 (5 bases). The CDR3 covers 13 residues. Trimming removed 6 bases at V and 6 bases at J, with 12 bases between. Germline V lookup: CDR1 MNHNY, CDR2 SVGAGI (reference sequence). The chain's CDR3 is CASRGRDSQPQHF. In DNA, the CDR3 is TGTGCCAGCAGGGGACGGGATTCTCAGCCCCAGCATTTT.

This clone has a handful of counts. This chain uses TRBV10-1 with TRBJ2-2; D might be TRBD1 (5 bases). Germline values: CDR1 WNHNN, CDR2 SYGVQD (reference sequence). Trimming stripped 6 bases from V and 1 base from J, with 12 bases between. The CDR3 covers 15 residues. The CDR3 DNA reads TGCGCCAGCAGCGCCGCCCAGGGGAACACCGGGGAGCTGTTTTTT. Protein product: CASSAAQGNTGELFF.

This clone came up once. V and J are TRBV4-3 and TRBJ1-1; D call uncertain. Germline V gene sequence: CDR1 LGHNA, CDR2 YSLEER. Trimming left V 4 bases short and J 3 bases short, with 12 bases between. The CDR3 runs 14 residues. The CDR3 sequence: CASSLQFLDTEAFF. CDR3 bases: TGCGCCAGCAGCCTTCAGTTCTTAGACACTGAAGCTTTCTTT.

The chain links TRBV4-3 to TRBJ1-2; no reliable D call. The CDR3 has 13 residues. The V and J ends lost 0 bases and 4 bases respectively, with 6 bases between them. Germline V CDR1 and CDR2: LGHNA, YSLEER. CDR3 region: CASSQEPSYGYTF. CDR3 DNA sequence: TGCGCCAGCAGCCAAGAACCCAGCTATGGCTACACCTTC.

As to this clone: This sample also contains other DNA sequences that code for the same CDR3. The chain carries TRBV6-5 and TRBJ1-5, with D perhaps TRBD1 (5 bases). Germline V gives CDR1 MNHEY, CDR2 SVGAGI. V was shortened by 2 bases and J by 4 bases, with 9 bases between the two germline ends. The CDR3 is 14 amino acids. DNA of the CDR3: TGTGCCAGCAGTTACGGGGGGGGGAATCAGCCCCAGCATTTT. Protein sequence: CASSYGGGNQPQHF.

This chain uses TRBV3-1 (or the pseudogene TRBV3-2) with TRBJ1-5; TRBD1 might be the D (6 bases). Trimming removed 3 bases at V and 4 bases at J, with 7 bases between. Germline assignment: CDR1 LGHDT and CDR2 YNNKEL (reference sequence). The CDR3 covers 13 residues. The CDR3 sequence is CASSQDRNQPQHF. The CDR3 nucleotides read TGTGCCAGCAGCCAGGACAGAAATCAGCCCCAGCATTTT.

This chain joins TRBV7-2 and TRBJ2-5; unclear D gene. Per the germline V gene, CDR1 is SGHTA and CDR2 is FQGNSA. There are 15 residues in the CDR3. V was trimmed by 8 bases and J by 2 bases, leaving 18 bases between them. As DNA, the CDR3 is TGTGCCAGCTCCACGGCGGCGGCAACTCAAGAGACCCAGTACTTC. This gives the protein CASSTAAATQETQYF.

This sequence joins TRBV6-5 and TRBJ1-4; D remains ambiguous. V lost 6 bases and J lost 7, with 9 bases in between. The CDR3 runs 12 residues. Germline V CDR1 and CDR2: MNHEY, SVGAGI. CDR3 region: CASRRWGEKLFF. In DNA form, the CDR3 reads TGTGCCAGCAGGAGGTGGGGTGAAAAACTGTTTTTT.

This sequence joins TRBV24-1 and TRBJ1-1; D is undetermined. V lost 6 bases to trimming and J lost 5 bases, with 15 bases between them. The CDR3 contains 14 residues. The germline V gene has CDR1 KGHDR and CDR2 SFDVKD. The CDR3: CATSPGEGTTEAFF. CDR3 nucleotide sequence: TGTGCCACCAGTCCTGGGGAAGGAACAACTGAAGCTTTCTTT.

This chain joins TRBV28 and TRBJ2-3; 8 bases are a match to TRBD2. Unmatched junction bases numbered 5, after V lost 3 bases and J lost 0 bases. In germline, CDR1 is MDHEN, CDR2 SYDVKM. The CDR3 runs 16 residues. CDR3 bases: TGTGCCAGCAGTTTTCCGGGGGGGGGTAGCACAGATACGCAGTATTTT. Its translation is CASSFPGGGSTDTQYF.

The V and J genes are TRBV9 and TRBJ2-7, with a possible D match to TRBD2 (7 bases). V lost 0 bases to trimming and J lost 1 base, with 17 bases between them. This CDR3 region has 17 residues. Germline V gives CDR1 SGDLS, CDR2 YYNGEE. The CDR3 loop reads CASSVAGLGGGSYEQYF. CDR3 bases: TGTGCCAGCAGCGTAGCAGGACTGGGAGGGGGGTCCTACGAGCAGTACTTC.